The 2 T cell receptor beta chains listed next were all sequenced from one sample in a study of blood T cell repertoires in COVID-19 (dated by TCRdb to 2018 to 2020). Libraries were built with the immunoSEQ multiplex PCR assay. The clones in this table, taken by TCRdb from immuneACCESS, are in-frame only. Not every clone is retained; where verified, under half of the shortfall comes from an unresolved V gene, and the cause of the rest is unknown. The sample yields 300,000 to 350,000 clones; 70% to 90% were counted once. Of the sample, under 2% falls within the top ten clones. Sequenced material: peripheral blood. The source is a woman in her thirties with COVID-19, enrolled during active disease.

The CDR3 coding sequence is TGCGCCAGCAGCCAAGATAGGGACAGAAATTCACCCCTCCACTTT. Translated, it gives CASSQDRDRNSPLHF. V gene TRBV4-1 combines with J gene TRBJ1-6, with 7 bases matching TRBD1. The J segment lost 7 bases and the V segment lost 0 bases, leaving 3 bases of the junction unmatched. The CDR3 length is 15 residues. Germline CDR1 reads MGHRA; CDR2 reads YSYEKL.

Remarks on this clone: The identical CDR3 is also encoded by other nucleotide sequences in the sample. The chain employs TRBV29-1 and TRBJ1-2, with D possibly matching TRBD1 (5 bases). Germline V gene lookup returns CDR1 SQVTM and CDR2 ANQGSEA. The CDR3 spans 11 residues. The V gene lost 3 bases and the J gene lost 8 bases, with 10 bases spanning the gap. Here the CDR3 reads CSVEGRGGYTF. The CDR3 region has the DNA TGCAGCGTTGAGGGGAGGGGAGGCTACACCTTC.